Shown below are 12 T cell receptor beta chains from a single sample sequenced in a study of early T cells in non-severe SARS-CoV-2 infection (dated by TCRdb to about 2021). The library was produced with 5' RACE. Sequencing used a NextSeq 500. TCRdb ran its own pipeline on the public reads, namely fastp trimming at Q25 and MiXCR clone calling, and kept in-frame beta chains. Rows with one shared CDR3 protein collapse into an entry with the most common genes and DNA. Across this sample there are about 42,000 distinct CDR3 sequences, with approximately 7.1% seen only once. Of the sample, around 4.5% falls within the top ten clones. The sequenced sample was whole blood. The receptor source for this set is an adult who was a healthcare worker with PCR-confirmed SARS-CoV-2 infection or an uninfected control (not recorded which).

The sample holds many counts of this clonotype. The CDR3 DNA reads TGCAGCGTCACTGACAGTTACAATCAGCCCCAGCATTTT. Residues: CSVTDSYNQPQHF. The J gene is TRBJ1-5, the V gene TRBV29-1; TRBD1 might be the D (5 bases). The CDR3 runs to 13 residues. Germline values: CDR1 SQVTM, CDR2 ANQGSEA. V lost 6 bases and J lost 3, with 12 bases in between.

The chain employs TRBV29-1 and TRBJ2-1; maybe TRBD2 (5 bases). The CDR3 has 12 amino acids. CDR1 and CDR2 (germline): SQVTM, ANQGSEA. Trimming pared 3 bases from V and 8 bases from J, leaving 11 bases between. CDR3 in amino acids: CSVDRGRDEQFF. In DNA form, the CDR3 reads TGCAGCGTTGATCGGGGAAGGGATGAGCAGTTCTTC.

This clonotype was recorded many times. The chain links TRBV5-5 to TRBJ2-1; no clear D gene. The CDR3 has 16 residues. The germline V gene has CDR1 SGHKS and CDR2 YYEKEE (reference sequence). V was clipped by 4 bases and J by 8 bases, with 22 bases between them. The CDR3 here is CASSKDGSAVWDEQFF. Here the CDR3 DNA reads TGTGCCAGCAGCAAAGACGGATCAGCCGTCTGGGATGAGCAGTTCTTC.

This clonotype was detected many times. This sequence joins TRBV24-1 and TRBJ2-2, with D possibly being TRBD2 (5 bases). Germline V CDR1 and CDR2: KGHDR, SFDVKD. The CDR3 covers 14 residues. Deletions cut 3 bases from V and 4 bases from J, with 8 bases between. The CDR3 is CATSDRGITGELFF. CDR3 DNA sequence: TGTGCCACCAGTGATCGAGGGATCACCGGGGAGCTGTTTTTT.

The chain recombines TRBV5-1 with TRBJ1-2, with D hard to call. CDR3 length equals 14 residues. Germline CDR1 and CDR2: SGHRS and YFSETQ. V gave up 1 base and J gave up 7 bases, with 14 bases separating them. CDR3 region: CASSLNLLGSGYTF. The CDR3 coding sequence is TGCGCCAGCAGCTTGAATTTATTAGGCTCTGGCTACACCTTC. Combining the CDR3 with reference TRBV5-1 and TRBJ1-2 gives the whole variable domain KAGVTQTPRYLIKTRGQQVTLSCSPISGHRSVSWYQQTPGQGLQFLFEYFSETQRNKGNFPGRFSGRQFSNSRSEMNVSTLELGDSALYLCASSLNLLGSGYTFGSGTRLTVV.

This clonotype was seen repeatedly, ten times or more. For the CDR3, the DNA is TGTGCCAGCAGCTTACGTCGCGGAAATGAAAAACTGTTTTTT. This encodes CASSLRRGNEKLFF. The chain joins TRBV7-9 to TRBJ1-4; D not certain. Germline V gene lookup returns CDR1 SEHNR and CDR2 FQNEAQ (reference sequence). The V gene lost 2 bases and the J gene lost 5 bases, with 9 bases spanning the gap. The CDR3 contains 14 residues.

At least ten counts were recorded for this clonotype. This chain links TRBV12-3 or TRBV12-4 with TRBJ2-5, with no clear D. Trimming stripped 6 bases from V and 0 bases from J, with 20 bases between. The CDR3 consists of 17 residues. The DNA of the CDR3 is TGTGCCAGCAGCTACGTATGGGATCGAGCAGACCAAGAGACCCAGTACTTC. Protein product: CASSYVWDRADQETQYF.

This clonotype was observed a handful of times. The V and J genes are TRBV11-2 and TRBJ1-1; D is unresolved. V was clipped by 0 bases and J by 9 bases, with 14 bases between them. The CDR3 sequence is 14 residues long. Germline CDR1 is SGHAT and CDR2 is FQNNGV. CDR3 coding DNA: TGTGCCAGCAGCTTAGATCGAGCGGCCGTAAAAGCTTTCTTT. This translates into CASSLDRAAVKAFF.

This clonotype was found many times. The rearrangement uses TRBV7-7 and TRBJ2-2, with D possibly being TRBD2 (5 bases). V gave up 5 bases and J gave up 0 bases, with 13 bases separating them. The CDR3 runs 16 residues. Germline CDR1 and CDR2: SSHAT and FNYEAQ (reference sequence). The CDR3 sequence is CASSLGGGSNTGELFF. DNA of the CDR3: TGTGCCAGCAGCCTGGGCGGCGGGTCGAACACCGGGGAGCTGTTTTTT.

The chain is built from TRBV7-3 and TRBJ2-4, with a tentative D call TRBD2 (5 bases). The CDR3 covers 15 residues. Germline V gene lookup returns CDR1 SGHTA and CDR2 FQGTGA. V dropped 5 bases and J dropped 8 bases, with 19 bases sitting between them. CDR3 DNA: TGTGCCAGCAGCCCTCCATCGAGGGATGGGGACATTCAGTACTTC. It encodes CASSPPSRDGDIQYF.

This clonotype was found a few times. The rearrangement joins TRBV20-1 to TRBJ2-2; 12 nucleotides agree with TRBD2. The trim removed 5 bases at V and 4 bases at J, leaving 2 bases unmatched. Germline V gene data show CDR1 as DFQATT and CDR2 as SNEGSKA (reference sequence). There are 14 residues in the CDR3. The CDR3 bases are TGCAGTGCTGGACTAGCGGGGACCACCGGGGAGCTGTTTTTT. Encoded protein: CSAGLAGTTGELFF.

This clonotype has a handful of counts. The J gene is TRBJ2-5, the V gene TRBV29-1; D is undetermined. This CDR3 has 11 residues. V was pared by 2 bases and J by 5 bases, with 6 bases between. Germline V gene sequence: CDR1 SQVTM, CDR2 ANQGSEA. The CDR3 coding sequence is TGCAGCGTTGAACCCTCGGAGACCCAGTACTTC. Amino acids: CSVEPSETQYF.